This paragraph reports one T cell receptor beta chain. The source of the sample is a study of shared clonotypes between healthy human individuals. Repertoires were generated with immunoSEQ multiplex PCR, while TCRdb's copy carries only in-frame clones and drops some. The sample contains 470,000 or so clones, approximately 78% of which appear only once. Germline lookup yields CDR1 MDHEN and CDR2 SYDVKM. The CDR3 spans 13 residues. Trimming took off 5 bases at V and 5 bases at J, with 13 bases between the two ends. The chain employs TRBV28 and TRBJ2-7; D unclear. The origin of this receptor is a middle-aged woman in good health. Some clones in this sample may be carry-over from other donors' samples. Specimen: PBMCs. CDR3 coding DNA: TGTGCCAGCAGTCCCCCTCCCAGAGACGAGCAGTACTTC. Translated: CASSPPPRDEQYF. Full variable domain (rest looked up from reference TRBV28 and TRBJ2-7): DVKVTQSSRYLVKRTGEKVFLECVQDMDHENMFWYRQDPGLGLRLIYFSYDVKMKEKGDIPEGYSVSREKKERFSLILESASTNQTSMYLCASSPPPRDEQYFGPGTRLTVT.